This T cell receptor (beta chain) was obtained from a study of T cell responses to AZD1222 COVID-19 vaccine. Profiling relied on immunoSEQ multiplex PCR, and the TCRdb table lists in-frame clones only, not all of them. The sample consists of approximately 100,000 clones, roughly 87% of them appearing once. The CDR3 contains 15 residues. V was shortened by 0 bases and J by 5 bases, with 12 bases between the two germline ends. Germline V gives CDR1 SGHRS, CDR2 YFSETQ. The source of this sequence is an adult who received the AZD1222 COVID-19 vaccine. Sequencing was performed on peripheral blood, taken 28 days after the second AZD1222 dose. V usage is TRBV5-1 and J usage is TRBJ2-1; no firm D call. The CDR3 sequence is CASSLERGFHNEQFF. The DNA for the CDR3 is TGCGCCAGCAGCTTGGAACGCGGATTTCACAATGAGCAGTTCTTC. The full variable domain, in which reference TRBV5-1 and TRBJ2-1 provide the parts outside the CDR3, is KAGVTQTPRYLIKTRGQQVTLSCSPISGHRSVSWYQQTPGQGLQFLFEYFSETQRNKGNFPGRFSGRQFSNSRSEMNVSTLELGDSALYLCASSLERGFHNEQFFGPGTRLTVL.